Listed below are T cell receptor beta chains from one sample, sequenced in a study of T cells in Graves' hyperthyroidism and ophthalmopathy. TCRdb analysed the multiplex PCR reads with MiXCR anew, one entry per CDR3 protein. The sample records around 340,000 distinct CDR3 sequences, 16% being singletons. Sequenced sample: blood. These receptors were obtained from a man aged 30 to 45 with Graves' hyperthyroidism. The CDR3 runs from the conserved cysteine through the conserved F or W. A D gene is named only where the DNA matches it firmly. A clone size is listed for some rows: how often the clone was seen (once, few, many), or a class if it is expanded.

size: few; J: TRBJ2-1; V: TRBV14; D: NA; DNA: TGTGCCAGCAGCCAAGTTCTTAGCGGAACCTACAATGAGCAGTTCTTC; CDR3: CASSQVLSGTYNEQFF
size: NA; J: TRBJ1-4; V: TRBV2; D: TRBD1; DNA: TGTGCCAGCGGAATACAGGGGAAGGGTGAAAAACTGTTTTTT; CDR3: CASGIQGKGEKLFF
size: many; J: TRBJ2-1; V: TRBV5-1; D: TRBD2; DNA: TGCGCCAGCAGCCCGGGACTAGCGGGAGACAATGAGCAGTTCTTC; CDR3: CASSPGLAGDNEQFF
size: once; J: TRBJ1-6; V: TRBV11-2; D: NA; DNA: TGTGCCAGCAGCCCCGAGGGCCTATATAATTCACCCCACCACTTT; CDR3: CASSPEGLYNSPHHF
size: NA; J: TRBJ2-4; V: TRBV6-5; D: TRBD1; DNA: TGTGCCAGCAGTTACGCGGACAGGGACGGAAACATTCAGTACTTC; CDR3: CASSYADRDGNIQYF
size: many; J: TRBJ2-1; V: TRBV12-3/TRBV12-4; D: NA; DNA: TGTGCCAGCAGTTTTGGAGGGCCAGGTGAGCAGTTCTTC; CDR3: CASSFGGPGEQFF
size: NA; J: TRBJ2-5; V: TRBV7-2; D: NA; DNA: TGTGCCAGCAGCTTAGGCAGCCAAGAGACCCCGTACTTC; CDR3: CASSLGSQETPYF
size: many; J: TRBJ2-1; V: TRBV2; D: NA; DNA: TGTGCCAGCTTAAATGGGATACTCTCCTACAATGAGCAGTTCTTC; CDR3: CASLNGILSYNEQFF
size: NA; J: TRBJ2-5; V: TRBV5-4; D: NA; DNA: TGTGCCAGCAGCTTTGAGTACCAAGAGACCCAGTACTTC; CDR3: CASSFEYQETQYF
size: NA; J: TRBJ1-5; V: TRBV27; D: NA; DNA: TGTGCCAGCAGTTCTTGGGTTACAGGTGACAATCAGCCCCAGCATTTT; CDR3: CASSSWVTGDNQPQHF
size: many; J: TRBJ2-5; V: TRBV5-5; D: TRBD1; DNA: TGTGCCAGCAGACCGGGACAGGGACAAGAGACCCAGTACTTC; CDR3: CASRPGQGQETQYF
size: few; J: TRBJ2-2; V: TRBV5-1; D: NA; DNA: TGCGCCAGCAGCTGGGGGCAGGAGAGGAAGGCCGGGGAGCTGTTTTTT; CDR3: CASSWGQERKAGELFF
size: few; J: TRBJ1-2; V: TRBV6-1; D: NA; DNA: TGTGCCAGCAGTCGCACAGGGAGAAATGGCTACACCTTC; CDR3: CASSRTGRNGYTF
size: many; J: TRBJ1-1; V: TRBV28; D: TRBD1; DNA: TGTGCCACCCATATCTCCCCAGGGACAGGGGGCGGGAGAGCTTTCTTT; CDR3: CATHISPGTGGGRAFF
size: few; J: TRBJ2-3; V: TRBV12-3/TRBV12-4; D: TRBD2; DNA: TGTGCCGCCTCGGCCGGACCTAGCGGCACGCAGTATTTT; CDR3: CAASAGPSGTQYF
size: many; J: TRBJ2-1; V: TRBV11-2; D: TRBD2; DNA: TGTGCCAGCAGCGAACTAGCGGGAGGGCTCACGAATGAGCAGTTCTTC; CDR3: CASSELAGGLTNEQFF
size: few; J: TRBJ2-2; V: TRBV24-1; D: TRBD1; DNA: TGTGCCACCAGTGATTTTCAGGGGGCCGTCACGAACACCGGGGAGCTGTTTTTT; CDR3: CATSDFQGAVTNTGELFF
size: NA; J: TRBJ2-7; V: TRBV7-9; D: TRBD2; DNA: TGTGCCAGCAGCTCCCCGGGAGCGGGAAATTCCTACGAGCAGTACTTC; CDR3: CASSSPGAGNSYEQYF
size: many; J: TRBJ2-1; V: TRBV10-3; D: TRBD2; DNA: TGTGCCACCAGAGACGTCAGGGAGGGCAATGAGCAGTTCTTC; CDR3: CATRDVREGNEQFF
size: NA; J: TRBJ2-3; V: TRBV5-1; D: TRBD2; DNA: TGCGCCAGCAGCTCCCAGGGTGCGGGAGTGGATACGCAGTATTTT; CDR3: CASSSQGAGVDTQYF
size: NA; J: TRBJ2-1; V: TRBV18; D: TRBD1; DNA: TGTGCCAGCTTAGCGACAGGGGGGAACTCCTACAATGAGCAGTTCTTC; CDR3: CASLATGGNSYNEQFF
size: many; J: TRBJ2-5; V: TRBV7-9; D: NA; DNA: TGTGCCAGCAGCCAAACAGGGGAGGTGATCCAAGAGACCCAGTACTTC; CDR3: CASSQTGEVIQETQYF
size: few; J: TRBJ1-2; V: TRBV6-1; D: TRBD1; DNA: TGTGCCAGCAGCCCTCAGGGGGCTTTCGAGCATGGGTTTAGTGGCTACACCTTC; CDR3: CASSPQGAFEHGFSGYTF
size: many; J: TRBJ1-5; V: TRBV11-2; D: NA; DNA: TGTGCCAGCAGCTTATCGTTGCGCCAGCCCCAGCATTTT; CDR3: CASSLSLRQPQHF
size: few; J: TRBJ1-1; V: TRBV20-1; D: NA; DNA: TGCAGTGCTAGACTGCCGCTGAACACTGAAGCTTTCTTT; CDR3: CSARLPLNTEAFF
size: NA; J: TRBJ2-1; V: TRBV11-1; D: TRBD2; DNA: TGTGCCAGCACCCCCCCAGGCCCCTTACGACTAGCGGGAGTCAATGAGCAGTTCTTC; CDR3: CASTPPGPLRLAGVNEQFF
size: NA; J: TRBJ1-2; V: TRBV18; D: TRBD1; DNA: TGTGCCAGCTCATATGGGCAGGGACAGGGGGCCTTTGGCTACACCTTC; CDR3: CASSYGQGQGAFGYTF
size: few; J: TRBJ2-5; V: TRBV2; D: NA; DNA: TGTGCCAAAGACACGGGGAAAGGGGGCCAAGAGACCCAGTACTTC; CDR3: CAKDTGKGGQETQYF
size: many; J: TRBJ1-3; V: TRBV11-2; D: NA; DNA: TGTGCCAGCAGCTTTAGTGCCTCTGGAAACACCATATATTTT; CDR3: CASSFSASGNTIYF
size: many; J: TRBJ2-7; V: TRBV18; D: NA; DNA: TGTGCCAGCTCACCACCCGACCGATCCTACGAGCAGTACTTC; CDR3: CASSPPDRSYEQYF
size: few; J: TRBJ2-1; V: TRBV11-2; D: NA; DNA: TGTGCCAGCAGCTTCTCGGGTATTGGGGAGCAGTTCTTC; CDR3: CASSFSGIGEQFF
size: many; J: TRBJ2-1; V: TRBV30; D: NA; DNA: TGTGCCTGGAGTCGAGGAAAGCAGTTCTTC; CDR3: CAWSRGKQFF
size: many; J: TRBJ2-7; V: TRBV12-3/TRBV12-4; D: NA; DNA: TGTGCCAGCAAAGGCGGGACACCACTCTACGAGCAGTACTTC; CDR3: CASKGGTPLYEQYF
size: NA; J: TRBJ2-1; V: TRBV9; D: NA; DNA: TGTGCCAGCAGCGTAGCTATAGGGGGGACCTACAATGAGCTGTTCTTC; CDR3: CASSVAIGGTYNELFF
size: few; J: TRBJ2-2; V: TRBV28; D: NA; DNA: TGTGCCAGCAGTTTCCAGGTGAACACCGGGGAGCTGTTTTTT; CDR3: CASSFQVNTGELFF
size: many; J: TRBJ1-1; V: TRBV6-1; D: TRBD1; DNA: TGTGCCAGCAGTCGAGCCCGTAGGACAGGAATGACTGAAGCTTTCTTT; CDR3: CASSRARRTGMTEAFF
size: few; J: TRBJ1-4; V: TRBV20-1; D: NA; DNA: TGCAGTGCTAGGAGGGGGGGCGCGGATGAAAAACTGTTTTTT; CDR3: CSARRGGADEKLFF
size: many; J: TRBJ2-3; V: TRBV5-4; D: NA; DNA: TGTGCCAGCAGCTTGTCTTCAGATACGCAGTATTTT; CDR3: CASSLSSDTQYF
size: many; J: TRBJ1-1; V: TRBV2; D: NA; DNA: TGTGCCAGCAGTGTGGAGCAGGGCTGGGATACTGAAGCTTTCTTT; CDR3: CASSVEQGWDTEAFF
size: many; J: TRBJ2-3; V: TRBV20-1; D: TRBD2; DNA: TGCAGTGCTAGCATAGCGGGACTCACAGATACGCAGTATTTT; CDR3: CSASIAGLTDTQYF
size: many; J: TRBJ2-7; V: TRBV6-1; D: NA; DNA: TGTGCCAGCAGGCCTAGCGAGGCTTTCTACGAGCAGTACTTC; CDR3: CASRPSEAFYEQYF
size: NA; J: TRBJ2-1; V: TRBV14; D: NA; DNA: TGTGCCAGCAGCCAAGCTGCTAGAGGTAATGAGCAGTTCTTC; CDR3: CASSQAARGNEQFF
size: many; J: TRBJ2-7; V: TRBV15; D: TRBD1; DNA: TGTGCCACCAGCAGAGATCGGGGGACAGGGAGACACGAGCAGTACTTC; CDR3: CATSRDRGTGRHEQYF
size: NA; J: TRBJ1-5; V: TRBV28; D: NA; DNA: TGTGCCAGCAGTTCCCGGCCCCAGCATTTT; CDR3: CASSSRPQHF
size: many; J: TRBJ1-2; V: TRBV28; D: NA; DNA: TGTGCCAGCAGTCGGCAAACTAACTATGGCTACACCTTC; CDR3: CASSRQTNYGYTF
size: many; J: TRBJ2-7; V: TRBV5-1; D: NA; DNA: TGCGCCAGCAGCCCAGATCCCGGGACCGGCTTTGGCGAGCAGTACTTC; CDR3: CASSPDPGTGFGEQYF
size: few; J: TRBJ2-5; V: TRBV20-1; D: TRBD2; DNA: TGCAGTGCAACCGGGACTAGCGGGATACCCTATTGGTGGGTCCAAGAGACCCAGTACTTC; CDR3: CSATGTSGIPYWWVQETQYF
size: NA; J: TRBJ1-6; V: TRBV20-1; D: NA; DNA: TGCAGTGCTAGTGTCGTAGATAATTCACCCCTCCACTTT; CDR3: CSASVVDNSPLHF
size: NA; J: TRBJ1-1; V: TRBV5-4; D: NA; DNA: TGTGCCAGCAGCTTGGCAGGGAGGGGGAACACTGAAGCTTTCTTT; CDR3: CASSLAGRGNTEAFF
size: few; J: TRBJ2-7; V: TRBV19; D: NA; DNA: TGTGCCAGTAGTACCAGGGGATCCCTCGACTGGGGATACTACGAGCAGTACTTC; CDR3: CASSTRGSLDWGYYEQYF
size: many; J: TRBJ2-7; V: TRBV7-3; D: NA; DNA: TGTGCCAGCAGCTTATTGGGTCGGGAGAACGACGAGCAGTACTTC; CDR3: CASSLLGRENDEQYF
size: many; J: TRBJ1-5; V: TRBV2; D: NA; DNA: TGTGCCAGCACCCGACAGGCGAATAGCAATCAGCCCCAGCATTTT; CDR3: CASTRQANSNQPQHF
size: NA; J: TRBJ2-3; V: TRBV20-1; D: NA; DNA: TGCAGTGCTAGAGTCTCCATCCGGGGGAGCGGCGCGGGGACGCAGTATTTT; CDR3: CSARVSIRGSGAGTQYF
size: many; J: TRBJ2-1; V: TRBV28; D: NA; DNA: TGTGCCAGCAGTAAGTCCTCCCGATACAATGAGCAGTTCTTC; CDR3: CASSKSSRYNEQFF
size: many; J: TRBJ1-1; V: TRBV2; D: NA; DNA: TGTGCCAGCAGTGCCCAACAAGGGAACACTGAAGCTTTCTTT; CDR3: CASSAQQGNTEAFF
size: NA; J: TRBJ2-4; V: TRBV9; D: NA; DNA: TGTGCCAGCAGCGGCCAACAGGACTCGTCGGCCATGAACATTCAGTACTTC; CDR3: CASSGQQDSSAMNIQYF
size: NA; J: TRBJ1-1; V: TRBV27; D: NA; DNA: TGTGCCAGCAGCCTTTGGGGAACCACTGAAGCTTTCTTT; CDR3: CASSLWGTTEAFF
size: NA; J: TRBJ1-2; V: TRBV5-1; D: TRBD1; DNA: TGCGCCAGCAGCGGGGGACAGGCTAACTATGGCTTCACCTTC; CDR3: CASSGGQANYGFTF
size: NA; J: TRBJ2-1; V: TRBV27; D: NA; DNA: TGTGCCAGCAGTCCGGGCATCAGTAACGGTGAGCAGTTCTTC; CDR3: CASSPGISNGEQFF
size: few; J: TRBJ1-6; V: TRBV10-3; D: NA; DNA: TGTGCCATCACCGGAGGGGGTTATTCACCCCTCCACTTT; CDR3: CAITGGGYSPLHF